One and the same sample provided the 2 T cell receptor beta chains below, sequenced in a study of Graves' ophthalmopathy and Graves' hyperthyroidism. Amplified TCR beta CDR3 regions were obtained using RNA transcripts as template. RT-PCR in the first round used HTBI primers; a second-round multiplex PCR followed. TCRdb re-derived calls from the multiplex PCR reads in MiXCR, one entry per CDR3 protein. Here the sample spans 200,000 to 250,000 distinct CDR3 sequences, under 25% being singletons. Sequenced input: peripheral blood. Receptors originate from a woman aged 50 to 60 with Graves' ophthalmopathy.

In this sample, this clonotype turned up many times. The chain employs TRBV27 and TRBJ2-7; D uncertain. V was clipped by 2 bases and J by 6 bases, with 2 bases between them. This CDR3 is built from 10 residues. CDR1 is MNHEY, CDR2 SMNVEV, per germline (reference sequence). CDR3 nucleotides: TGTGCCAGCAGTTTAAGCGAGCAGTACTTC. Amino acids: CASSLSEQYF.

This clonotype was found many times. This chain uses TRBV19 with TRBJ1-5, with D unclear. The CDR3 contains 13 residues. V lost 7 bases and J 0 bases, leaving 7 bases between the germline ends. Germline CDR1 is LNHDA and CDR2 is SQIVND (reference sequence). The CDR3 sequence: CASTRTSNQPQHF. The CDR3 bases are TGTGCCAGTACCAGGACTAGCAATCAGCCCCAGCATTTT.